This is a list of T cell receptor beta chains from one sample in a study of cytomegalovirus exposure and HLA in healthy donors. Data came from immunoSEQ multiplex PCR; TCRdb stores just in-frame clones and leaves some out. The table has about 110,000 clones, 90% to 96% seen once. The sample consisted of PBMCs. Receptors originate from a woman aged 18-29 years in good health and CMV-seronegative. Each CDR3 is given with its conserved first and last residue. The D gene is left open where the match is weak. Where a row states a size, it is once, few, many or the class of an expanded clone; other rows omit it.

abundance: .; j_gene: TRBJ2-7; d_gene: TRBD2; v_gene: TRBV11-1; CDR3aa: CASSDGGGAYEQYF; CDR3nt: TGTGCCAGCAGCGACGGGGGGGGCGCGTACGAGCAGTACTTC
abundance: .; j_gene: TRBJ1-1; d_gene: TRBD1; v_gene: TRBV5-6; CDR3aa: CASSRKGARGTEAFF; CDR3nt: TGTGCCAGCAGCCGTAAGGGGGCGCGGGGCACTGAAGCTTTCTTT
abundance: .; j_gene: TRBJ1-1; d_gene: TRBD1; v_gene: TRBV18; CDR3aa: CASSPSNTGARQRRAFF; CDR3nt: TGTGCCAGCTCACCGTCAAACACAGGGGCGCGCCAAAGGAGGGCTTTCTTT
abundance: .; j_gene: TRBJ2-3; d_gene: TRBD2; v_gene: TRBV5-1; CDR3aa: CASSASGGGGTDTQYF; CDR3nt: TGCGCCAGCTCAGCCTCAGGTGGGGGGGGCACAGATACGCAGTATTTT
abundance: .; j_gene: TRBJ2-1; d_gene: TRBD2; v_gene: TRBV4-1; CDR3aa: CASSLAGGSDEQFF; CDR3nt: TGCGCCAGCAGCCTAGCGGGGGGGTCAGATGAGCAGTTCTTC
abundance: .; j_gene: TRBJ1-3; d_gene: .; v_gene: TRBV7-9; CDR3aa: CASSLVRGRNTIYF; CDR3nt: TGTGCCAGCAGCTTAGTGCGGGGGAGAAACACCATATATTTT
abundance: .; j_gene: TRBJ1-2; d_gene: TRBD1; v_gene: TRBV5-1; CDR3aa: CASSLASGQLNYGYTF; CDR3nt: TGCGCCAGCAGCTTGGCCTCGGGACAGTTAAACTATGGCTACACCTTC
abundance: .; j_gene: TRBJ2-7; d_gene: .; v_gene: TRBV5-1; CDR3aa: CASSLGAGDVYEQYF; CDR3nt: TGCGCCAGCAGCTTGGGGGCAGGGGATGTCTACGAGCAGTACTTC
abundance: .; j_gene: TRBJ1-1; d_gene: .; v_gene: TRBV7-6; CDR3aa: CASSSDSYTEAFF; CDR3nt: TGTGCCAGCAGCTCTGACAGTTACACTGAAGCTTTCTTT
abundance: .; j_gene: TRBJ2-5; d_gene: .; v_gene: TRBV11-1; CDR3aa: CASSASGWETQYF; CDR3nt: TGTGCCAGCAGCGCAAGCGGGTGGGAGACCCAGTACTTC
abundance: .; j_gene: TRBJ2-2; d_gene: TRBD1; v_gene: TRBV15; CDR3aa: CATSRGQGTITGELFF; CDR3nt: TGTGCCACCAGCAGAGGACAGGGTACAATCACCGGGGAGCTGTTTTTT
abundance: .; j_gene: TRBJ2-5; d_gene: .; v_gene: TRBV12-5; CDR3aa: CASEYGQETQYF; CDR3nt: TGTGCTAGTGAATACGGGCAAGAGACCCAGTACTTC
abundance: .; j_gene: TRBJ2-5; d_gene: .; v_gene: TRBV7-2; CDR3aa: CASSLLGTRGTQYF; CDR3nt: TGTGCCAGCAGCTTACTCGGGACACGGGGGACCCAGTACTTC
abundance: .; j_gene: TRBJ2-4; d_gene: .; v_gene: TRBV7-8; CDR3aa: CASSRYDIEDSIAKNIQYF; CDR3nt: TGTGCCAGCAGCCGCTACGATATCGAGGATAGTATAGCCAAAAACATTCAGTACTTC
abundance: .; j_gene: TRBJ2-5; d_gene: .; v_gene: TRBV5-4; CDR3aa: CASSRRGDQETQYF; CDR3nt: TGTGCCAGCAGCCGCAGGGGTGACCAAGAGACCCAGTACTTC
abundance: .; j_gene: TRBJ1-4; d_gene: .; v_gene: TRBV7-8; CDR3aa: CASSLRQVAASNEKLFF; CDR3nt: TGTGCCAGCAGCTTAAGACAGGTCGCTGCGAGCAATGAAAAACTGTTTTTT
abundance: .; j_gene: TRBJ2-2; d_gene: TRBD1; v_gene: TRBV4-1; CDR3aa: CASSQNRGRTGELFF; CDR3nt: TGCGCCAGCAGCCAAAACAGGGGGCGGACCGGGGAGCTGTTTTTT
abundance: .; j_gene: TRBJ1-1; d_gene: TRBD1; v_gene: TRBV7-8; CDR3aa: CASSLDRGTGRTEAFF; CDR3nt: TGTGCCAGCAGCTTAGATAGAGGGACAGGGAGGACTGAAGCTTTCTTT
abundance: .; j_gene: TRBJ1-1; d_gene: .; v_gene: TRBV7-3; CDR3aa: CASSRRADTEAFF; CDR3nt: TGTGCCAGCAGCCGTCGAGCGGACACTGAAGCTTTCTTT
abundance: .; j_gene: TRBJ2-3; d_gene: TRBD2; v_gene: TRBV5-1; CDR3aa: CASSLPAGGPWVDTQYF; CDR3nt: TGCGCCAGCAGCTTACCCGCGGGGGGGCCTTGGGTAGATACGCAGTATTTT
abundance: .; j_gene: TRBJ2-1; d_gene: .; v_gene: TRBV5-1; CDR3aa: CASSLDLASTQQFF; CDR3nt: TGCGCCAGCAGCTTGGATCTAGCGTCCACTCAGCAGTTCTTC
abundance: .; j_gene: TRBJ1-2; d_gene: TRBD1; v_gene: TRBV4-1; CDR3aa: CASSQVRVRGDNGYTF; CDR3nt: TGCGCCAGCAGCCAAGTTCGCGTCAGGGGGGATAATGGCTACACCTTC
abundance: .; j_gene: TRBJ1-5; d_gene: .; v_gene: TRBV28; CDR3aa: CASSLEVAGNQPQHF; CDR3nt: TGTGCCAGCAGTTTAGAGGTTGCGGGGAATCAGCCCCAGCATTTT
abundance: .; j_gene: TRBJ2-7; d_gene: .; v_gene: TRBV7-2; CDR3aa: CASSPRDLNSYEQYF; CDR3nt: TGTGCCAGCAGCCCAAGGGACTTAAACTCCTACGAGCAGTACTTC
abundance: .; j_gene: TRBJ1-1; d_gene: .; v_gene: TRBV28; CDR3aa: CASSLIRNTEAFF; CDR3nt: TGTGCCAGCAGTTTAATCAGGAACACTGAAGCTTTCTTT
abundance: .; j_gene: TRBJ1-2; d_gene: .; v_gene: TRBV28; CDR3aa: CASSASGASYGYTF; CDR3nt: TGTGCCAGCAGTGCATCGGGAGCCTCCTATGGCTACACCTTC
abundance: .; j_gene: TRBJ1-1; d_gene: .; v_gene: TRBV19; CDR3aa: CASLPSPGTEAFF; CDR3nt: TGTGCCAGCCTACCTAGCCCCGGCACTGAAGCTTTCTTT
abundance: .; j_gene: TRBJ2-1; d_gene: TRBD2; v_gene: TRBV28; CDR3aa: CASRREAGSYNEQFF; CDR3nt: TGTGCCAGTCGCCGGGAGGCTGGTTCCTACAATGAGCAGTTCTTC
abundance: .; j_gene: TRBJ1-6; d_gene: TRBD1; v_gene: TRBV28; CDR3aa: CASKNTGGNSPLHF; CDR3nt: TGTGCCAGCAAAAACACAGGGGGTAATTCACCCCTCCACTTT
abundance: .; j_gene: TRBJ2-7; d_gene: .; v_gene: TRBV28; CDR3aa: CASSFYYEQYF; CDR3nt: TGTGCCAGCAGTTTTTACTACGAGCAGTACTTC
abundance: .; j_gene: TRBJ2-7; d_gene: TRBD1; v_gene: TRBV7-9; CDR3aa: CASSLVGTGGFEQYF; CDR3nt: TGTGCCAGCAGCTTAGTCGGGACAGGGGGTTTTGAGCAGTACTTC
abundance: once; j_gene: TRBJ1-3; d_gene: .; v_gene: TRBV6-6; CDR3aa: CASSYSEPGNTIYF; CDR3nt: TGTGCCAGCAGTTACTCCGAGCCTGGAAACACCATATATTTT
abundance: .; j_gene: TRBJ1-1; d_gene: TRBD1; v_gene: TRBV4-1; CDR3aa: CASSGRSHRGHTEAFF; CDR3nt: TGCGCCAGCAGCGGCCGATCCCACAGGGGGCACACTGAAGCTTTCTTT
abundance: .; j_gene: TRBJ1-1; d_gene: .; v_gene: TRBV7-8; CDR3aa: CASSSKRVSTTAFF; CDR3nt: TGTGCCAGCAGCTCCAAGAGGGTCTCGACGACGGCTTTCTTT
abundance: once; j_gene: TRBJ2-7; d_gene: TRBD1; v_gene: TRBV7-8; CDR3aa: CASSHTLKGRGINQDEQYF; CDR3nt: TGTGCCAGCAGCCACACCCTTAAAGGCAGGGGGATTAATCAGGACGAGCAGTACTTC
abundance: .; j_gene: TRBJ2-7; d_gene: TRBD1; v_gene: TRBV4-2; CDR3aa: CASSQDRTGGFNEQYF; CDR3nt: TGTGCCAGCAGCCAGGACCGGACAGGGGGTTTCAACGAGCAGTACTTC
abundance: .; j_gene: TRBJ2-5; d_gene: TRBD2; v_gene: TRBV5-4; CDR3aa: CASSLGTLAGGGETQYF; CDR3nt: TGTGCCAGCAGCTTGGGAACTTTAGCGGGGGGTGGAGAGACCCAGTACTTC
abundance: .; j_gene: TRBJ2-3; d_gene: TRBD2; v_gene: TRBV7-2; CDR3aa: CASRLPAAGGRTDTQYF; CDR3nt: TGTGCCAGCAGACTGCCGGCGGCGGGGGGCCGCACAGATACGCAGTATTTT
abundance: .; j_gene: TRBJ2-5; d_gene: TRBD1; v_gene: TRBV11-2; CDR3aa: CASSFGQAQETQYF; CDR3nt: TGTGCCAGCAGCTTCGGACAGGCGCAAGAGACCCAGTACTTC
abundance: .; j_gene: TRBJ1-2; d_gene: .; v_gene: TRBV5-6; CDR3aa: CASSFSGILANYGYTF; CDR3nt: TGTGCCAGCAGCTTCTCAGGGATTTTAGCTAACTATGGCTACACCTTC
abundance: .; j_gene: TRBJ2-5; d_gene: TRBD2; v_gene: TRBV7-9; CDR3aa: CASGDGGETQYF; CDR3nt: TGTGCCAGCGGGGACGGGGGGGAGACCCAGTACTTC
abundance: .; j_gene: TRBJ2-7; d_gene: TRBD1; v_gene: TRBV5-4; CDR3aa: CASSLGPGQDYEQYF; CDR3nt: TGTGCCAGCAGCTTGGGGCCGGGACAGGACTACGAGCAGTACTTC
abundance: .; j_gene: TRBJ2-1; d_gene: .; v_gene: TRBV18; CDR3aa: CASSPVSSYEQFF; CDR3nt: TGTGCCAGCTCACCAGTCAGTTCTTATGAGCAGTTCTTC
abundance: once; j_gene: TRBJ1-6; d_gene: .; v_gene: TRBV2; CDR3aa: CASSELIAGNSPLHF; CDR3nt: TGTGCCAGCAGTGAACTCATAGCGGGTAATTCACCCCTCCACTTT
abundance: .; j_gene: TRBJ1-1; d_gene: .; v_gene: TRBV19; CDR3aa: CASRPRQALDTEAFF; CDR3nt: TGTGCCAGTAGGCCCCGGCAGGCTCTCGACACTGAAGCTTTCTTT
abundance: .; j_gene: TRBJ2-7; d_gene: TRBD2; v_gene: TRBV2; CDR3aa: CASWGRGGVYEQYF; CDR3nt: TGTGCCAGCTGGGGGAGGGGAGGAGTCTACGAGCAGTACTTC
abundance: .; j_gene: TRBJ2-2; d_gene: TRBD2; v_gene: TRBV7-8; CDR3aa: CASSVAGGSMGNTGELFF; CDR3nt: TGTGCCAGCAGCGTAGCGGGGGGGTCCATGGGGAACACCGGGGAGCTGTTTTTT
abundance: .; j_gene: TRBJ1-4; d_gene: .; v_gene: TRBV7-9; CDR3aa: CASSRTGDARKLFF; CDR3nt: TGTGCCAGCAGCCGCACAGGTGACGCGAGAAAACTGTTTTTT
abundance: .; j_gene: TRBJ2-7; d_gene: .; v_gene: TRBV11-1; CDR3aa: CASSADESVPYEQYF; CDR3nt: TGTGCCAGCAGCGCCGACGAGAGCGTACCCTACGAGCAGTACTTC
abundance: .; j_gene: TRBJ2-1; d_gene: .; v_gene: TRBV7-6; CDR3aa: CASSPHPRGDSYNEQFF; CDR3nt: TGTGCCAGCAGCCCCCATCCCAGGGGGGACTCCTACAATGAGCAGTTCTTC
abundance: .; j_gene: TRBJ2-7; d_gene: TRBD2; v_gene: TRBV28; CDR3aa: CASTRGGGTGREQYF; CDR3nt: TGTGCCAGCACGCGGGGGGGCGGCACGGGGCGCGAGCAGTACTTC